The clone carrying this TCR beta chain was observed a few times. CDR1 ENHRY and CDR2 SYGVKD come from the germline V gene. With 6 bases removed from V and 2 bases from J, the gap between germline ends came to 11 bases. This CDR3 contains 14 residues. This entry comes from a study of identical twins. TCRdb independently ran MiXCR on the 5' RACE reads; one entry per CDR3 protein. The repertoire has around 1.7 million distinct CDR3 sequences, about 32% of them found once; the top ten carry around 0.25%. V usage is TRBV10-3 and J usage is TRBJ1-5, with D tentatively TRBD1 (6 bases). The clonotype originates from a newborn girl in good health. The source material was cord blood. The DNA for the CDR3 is TGTGCCATCAGCAGGGGTGGCGGCAATCAGCCCCAGCATTTT. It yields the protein CAISRGGGNQPQHF.